These 11 T cell receptor beta chains originate from one sample sequenced in a study of blood T cell repertoires in COVID-19. Only in-frame clones appear in the TCRdb table, and some are missing; sequencing was by immunoSEQ multiplex PCR. The profile shows about 80,000 clones, 80% to 90% of them singletons. The material sequenced was peripheral blood. These receptor sequences come from a woman of 80 years or more with acute or convalescent COVID-19.

The chain couples TRBV9 to TRBJ1-2; D possibly corresponds to TRBD1 (6 bases). CDR3 length: 13 amino acids. V was shortened by 2 bases and J by 3 bases, with 8 bases between the two germline ends. Germline V gene sequence: CDR1 SGDLS, CDR2 YYNGEE. CDR3 in DNA: TGTGCCAGCAGCGTGGACAGTTACTATGGCTACACCTTC. Its protein product is CASSVDSYYGYTF. The whole variable domain, remainder taken from reference TRBV9 and TRBJ1-2, is DSGVTQTPKHLITATGQRVTLRCSPRSGDLSVYWYQQSLDQGLQFLIQYYNGEERAKGNILERFSAQQFPDLHSELNLSSLELGDSALYFCASSVDSYYGYTFGSGTRLTVV.

This chain joins TRBV3-1 (or the pseudogene TRBV3-2) and TRBJ2-5; 8 bases are a match to TRBD2. The CDR3 length is 14 residues. The germline gives CDR1 LGHDT, CDR2 YNNKEL (reference sequence). With 3 bases clipped from V and 3 bases from J, the junction kept 3 bases outside the gene matches. CDR3 sequence (DNA): TGTGCCAGCAGCCATGGCGGGGGGAAAGAGACCCAGTACTTC. This encodes CASSHGGGKETQYF.

The chain carries TRBV2 and TRBJ2-5, with 7 bases that match TRBD2. The CDR3 runs to 17 residues. The V and J ends lost 2 bases and 5 bases, in that order; junction bases with no gene match: 14. Germline V lookup: CDR1 SNHLY, CDR2 FYNNEI. CDR3 loop: CASSERIGWEGRETQYF. The DNA of the CDR3 is TGTGCCAGCAGTGAAAGAATTGGTTGGGAGGGTAGGGAGACCCAGTACTTC.

This chain joins TRBV9 and TRBJ2-3; TRBD2 agrees at 9 bases. Germline V gives CDR1 SGDLS, CDR2 YYNGEE. CDR3 length: 17 amino acids. Trimming at V came to 2 bases and at J to 3 bases, leaving 10 bases not matched to a gene. Here the CDR3 reads CASSVEVLAGATDTQYF. The CDR3 bases are TGTGCCAGCAGCGTGGAGGTACTAGCGGGTGCGACAGATACGCAGTATTTT.

This clone has only a few counts. The CDR3 loop reads CASSIDGEISTDTQYF. The CDR3 DNA follows: TGTGCCAGTAGTATAGACGGAGAGATTAGCACAGATACGCAGTATTTT. The chain uses TRBV19 and TRBJ2-3, with D unresolved. Germline V lookup: CDR1 LNHDA, CDR2 SQIVND (reference sequence). Trimming took off 0 bases at V and 0 bases at J, with 10 bases between the two ends. This CDR3 comprises 16 residues.

V and J are TRBV18 and TRBJ1-1; tentative D call: TRBD1 (5 bases). The CDR3 length is 15 residues. The V gene's germline CDR1 is KGHSH and CDR2 LQKENI. V lost 3 bases to trimming and J lost 1 base, with 12 bases between them. CDR3 protein: CASSPKRQTNTEAFF. The CDR3 nucleotides read TGTGCCAGCTCACCCAAGAGACAGACGAACACTGAAGCTTTCTTT. The full variable domain, in which reference TRBV18 and TRBJ1-1 provide the parts outside the CDR3, is NAGVMQNPRHLVRRRGQEARLRCSPMKGHSHVYWYRQLPEEGLKFMVYLQKENIIDESGMPKERFSAEFPKEGPSILRIQQVVRGDSAAYFCASSPKRQTNTEAFFGQGTRLTVV.

This chain links TRBV10-1 with TRBJ2-5, with D possibly matching TRBD1 (5 bases). Trimming cost V 3 bases and J 0 bases, with 11 bases left between them. This CDR3 is 15 amino acids long. The germline V gene has CDR1 WNHNN and CDR2 SYGVQD (reference sequence). CDR3 coding DNA: TGCGCCAGCAGTGACGATGCAGGGTACCAAGAGACCCAGTACTTC. Amino acid sequence: CASSDDAGYQETQYF.

This clone was recorded only once. The gene calls are TRBV2 and TRBJ1-1, with TRBD1 identical over 11 bases. This CDR3 contains 14 residues. V was pared by 6 bases and J by 4 bases, with 4 bases of the junction left unmatched. CDR1 is SNHLY, CDR2 FYNNEI, per germline. The CDR3 reads CASRWGTGGTEAFF. DNA of the CDR3: TGTGCCAGCAGGTGGGGGACAGGGGGCACTGAAGCTTTCTTT.

This clone was found a few times. V gene TRBV5-1 combines with J gene TRBJ1-2, with TRBD1 matching over 7 bases. Germline CDR1 reads SGHRS; CDR2 reads YFSETQ. CDR3 length equals 17 residues. V was clipped by 1 base and J by 2 bases; unmatched bases: 11. The CDR3 loop is CASSLTLTGDTNYGYTF. The DNA of the CDR3 is TGCGCCAGCAGCTTGACCCTTACAGGGGATACCAACTATGGCTACACCTTC. The full variable domain, its missing parts supplied by reference TRBV5-1 and TRBJ1-2, is KAGVTQTPRYLIKTRGQQVTLSCSPISGHRSVSWYQQTPGQGLQFLFEYFSETQRNKGNFPGRFSGRQFSNSRSEMNVSTLELGDSALYLCASSLTLTGDTNYGYTFGSGTRLTVV.

This clone was counted a few times. The gene calls are TRBV27 and TRBJ1-2; 7 bases align to TRBD1. The CDR3 is made up of 18 amino acids. Trimming removed 4 bases from V and 0 bases from J; junction bases left unmatched: 14. Germline CDR1 is MNHEY and CDR2 is SMNVEV (reference sequence). Written as DNA, the CDR3 is TGTGCCAGCAGTTCTTTAATAATTGGGACAGAGACTAACTATGGCTACACCTTC. It specifies CASSSLIIGTETNYGYTF.

The gene calls are TRBV11-2 and TRBJ1-4; perhaps TRBD1 as D (5 bases). Germline V gene lookup returns CDR1 SGHAT and CDR2 FQNNGV. V shed 2 bases and J shed 13 bases, with 17 bases lying between them. The CDR3 is 14 residues long. The CDR3 sequence: CASSLYDPAGGLFF. For the CDR3, the DNA is TGTGCCAGCAGCTTATACGACCCGGCGGGGGGACTGTTTTTT.